This T cell receptor (beta chain) was retrieved from a study of spatial heterogeneity in lung cancer. Study context: More beta-chain than alpha-chain sequences were consistently detected.

At least ten counts were recorded for this clonotype. The antigen is not known. Regarding time point: sample taken at primary tumor resection. Researchers sequenced whole RNA taken from tumor, nontumor lung or frozen PBMC without sorting. The donor group consisted of around 66 patients who had untreated, early-stage non-small cell lung cancer. Unique molecular identifiers tagged every individual TCR cDNA molecule. TCRdb reprocessed the 5' RACE reads with MiXCR, giving one entry per CDR3 protein. This sample has about 50,000 distinct CDR3 sequences, with about 7.4% found just once. Germline CDR1 reads SGHRS; CDR2 reads YFSETQ. Trimming took off 0 bases at V and 3 bases at J, with 14 bases between the two ends. The CDR3 extends over 16 amino acids. Findings of the study overall: Blood contained ubiquitous expanded tumor TCRs more at resection than at follow-up.

The TCR originated in a female donor with early-stage non-small cell lung cancer. The sequencing used PBMCs, collected at surgery. This chain links TRBV5-1 with TRBJ2-3; D unclear. CDR3 bases: TGCGCCAGCAGCTTGGAAACACAGCCTGGGACAGATACGCAGTATTTT. This translates into CASSLETQPGTDTQYF.